Sequencing of this T cell receptor (beta chain) was carried out in a study of T cells after yellow fever vaccination. V lost 8 bases to trimming and J lost 0 bases, with 11 bases between them. The CDR3 is 14 residues long. The sample holds a few counts of this clonotype. Its antigen is still unknown. Study conclusions and caveats: Abundant contaminating clonotypes from the bulk population could appear in FACS-sorted repertoires.

TCRdb re-called the 5' RACE reads with MiXCR, one entry per CDR3 protein. The data hold roughly 250,000 distinct CDR3 sequences, with about an eighth observed a single time. The sample in question was CD4+ T cells sorted from PBMCs, obtained 45 days after the yellow fever booster vaccination. This TCR was recovered from a man aged 25 to 40 who received the YFV17D yellow fever vaccine. This chain joins TRBV12-3 or TRBV12-4 and TRBJ2-4; D gene unclear. CDR3 amino acids: CASGASVAKNIQYF. Here the CDR3 DNA reads TGTGCCAGCGGCGCGTCAGTAGCCAAAAACATTCAGTACTTC.